The next 11 T cell receptor beta chains were all read from a single sample in a study of cytomegalovirus exposure and HLA in healthy donors. PCR amplification relied on 60 Vbeta primers (plus 13 Jbeta primers). Libraries were prepared by immunoSEQ multiplex PCR; TCRdb keeps only in-frame clonotypes and omits some of them. The table lists around 150,000 clones. The sequenced sample was PBMCs. The receptors were sampled from a woman aged 60-75 years in good health and CMV-seronegative.

The chain combines TRBV7-6 with TRBJ2-5; D perhaps matches TRBD1 (6 bases). V was cut by 5 bases and J by 2 bases, with 9 bases left in between. The CDR3 is 13 residues long. Per the germline V gene, CDR1 is SGHVS and CDR2 is FNYEAQ. The CDR3 region is CASSRGQQETQYF. The CDR3 bases are TGTGCCAGCAGCCGAGGACAGCAAGAGACCCAGTACTTC.

The rearrangement uses TRBV6-6 and TRBJ2-5; TRBD2 matches at 7 bases. This CDR3 spans 15 amino acids. Losses at the gene ends were 5 bases for V and 7 bases for J; bases not matched to a gene: 13. The germline V gene encodes CDR1 MNHNY and CDR2 SVGAGI (reference sequence). For the CDR3, the DNA is TGTGCCAGCAGTACACTCTTGCGGGAGACCGTGACCCAGTACTTC. It translates to CASSTLLRETVTQYF.

The chain recombines TRBV21-1 with TRBJ2-2; TRBD1 is the table's D call, not checked against the DNA. TRBV21-1 corresponds to a pseudogene. The CDR3 has 17 amino acids. The CDR3 DNA is TGTGCCAGCAGCAAAGTAGGTTGGGCCTTTACCACCGGGGAGCTGTTTTTT. Amino acid sequence: CASSKVGWAFTTGELFF.

The chain links TRBV7-6 to TRBJ1-2; 7 nucleotides match TRBD1. Germline V CDR1 and CDR2: SGHVS, FNYEAQ. V trimming: 5 bases; J trimming: 2 bases; junction bases outside the gene matches: 11. The CDR3 has 16 amino acids. The CDR3 nucleotides are TGTGCCAGCAGCCCTAGACAGGGAGTAGTAAACTATGGCTACACCTTC. Translated: CASSPRQGVVNYGYTF.

The chain joins TRBV7-9 to TRBJ2-1, with 8 bases fitting TRBD1. The CDR3 is 18 residues long. Trimming cost V 3 bases and J 6 bases; bases outside gene matches: 16. The germline CDR1 and CDR2 sequences are SEHNR and FQNEAQ (reference sequence). CDR3 in amino acids: CASSFIRRGTGHANEQFF. The CDR3 coding sequence is TGTGCCAGCAGCTTTATTAGGAGGGGGACAGGACATGCCAATGAGCAGTTCTTC.

The V and J genes are TRBV7-3 and TRBJ1-1, with D possibly matching TRBD1 (6 bases). Trimming left V 5 bases short and J 1 base short, with 11 bases between. The CDR3 is 14 residues long. CDR1 and CDR2 (germline): SGHTA, FQGTGA. CDR3 residues: CASSASGQNTEAFF. The CDR3 bases are TGTGCCAGCAGCGCTTCGGGACAGAACACTGAAGCTTTCTTT.

V gene TRBV6-4 combines with J gene TRBJ2-1; 11 bases agree with TRBD2. This CDR3 spans 14 amino acids. Germline V gives CDR1 MRHNA, CDR2 SNTAGT. V shed 4 bases, J shed 8 bases, and the junction held 4 bases outside the gene matches. The CDR3: CASSGLAGSHEQFF. CDR3 coding DNA: TGTGCCAGCAGTGGACTAGCGGGGAGTCATGAGCAGTTCTTC.

The J gene is TRBJ1-3, the V gene TRBV4-3; the D is unclear. Per the germline V gene, CDR1 is LGHNA and CDR2 is YSLEER. This CDR3 has 18 residues. Trimming stripped 0 bases from V and 0 bases from J, with 15 bases between. DNA for the CDR3: TGCGCCAGCAGCCAAGATCTGGCAGCGGACCCCTCTGGAAACACCATATATTTT. It codes for CASSQDLAADPSGNTIYF.

The rearrangement links TRBV5-1 to TRBJ2-2; possibly TRBD1 for D (5 bases). The CDR3 runs to 15 residues. CDR1 and CDR2 (germline): SGHRS, YFSETQ. V lost 4 bases and J lost 6, with 16 bases in between. The chain's CDR3 is CASSPGVGASGELFF. CDR3 in DNA: TGCGCCAGCAGCCCGGGCGTAGGGGCATCCGGGGAGCTGTTTTTT.

The V and J genes are TRBV7-9 and TRBJ2-3; maybe TRBD1 (5 bases). V was shortened by 3 bases and J by 0 bases, with 22 bases between the two germline ends. In germline, CDR1 is SEHNR, CDR2 FQNEAQ (reference sequence). This CDR3 has 19 amino acids. CDR3 in amino acids: CASSLSLGLGESSTDTQYF. DNA of the CDR3: TGTGCCAGCAGCTTGTCATTGGGGCTAGGGGAATCTAGCACAGATACGCAGTATTTT.

The chain couples TRBV7-7 to TRBJ2-1, with 9 positions matching TRBD1. Trimming at V came to 5 bases and at J to 5 bases, leaving 7 bases not matched to a gene. CDR1 and CDR2 (germline): SSHAT, FNYEAQ (reference sequence). The CDR3 runs to 15 residues. This chain's CDR3 is CASSPGTGHNNEQFF. The CDR3 DNA is TGTGCCAGCAGCCCAGGGACAGGGCATAACAATGAGCAGTTCTTC.